This passage covers 32 T cell receptor beta chains from one sample sequenced in a study of OX40 agonist ivuxolimab in advanced cancers. This table comes from immunoSEQ multiplex PCR, and its TCRdb copy is limited to in-frame clones, with some not included. The sample holds roughly 100,000 clones, 90% seen once. The sequencing here drew on CD4+ or CD8+ T cells sorted from blood, taken in a trial of the OX40 agonist ivuxolimab. All receptors derive from an adult with an advanced solid tumor such as melanoma, head and neck, liver or kidney cancer.

V is TRBV12-5 and J is TRBJ2-1; 8 bases agree with TRBD2. This CDR3 spans 14 amino acids. Losses at the gene ends were 7 bases for V and 9 bases for J; bases not matched to a gene: 11. Germline CDR1 is LGHNT and CDR2 is FRNRAP. The CDR3 loop reads CASAPGGPVVEQFF. The CDR3 nucleotides are TGTGCTAGTGCTCCGGGGGGGCCGGTGGTTGAGCAGTTCTTC.

The rearrangement uses TRBV5-6 and TRBJ1-5, with D unclear. This CDR3 has 13 amino acids. The V and J ends lost 1 base and 2 bases respectively, with 4 bases between them. Germline values: CDR1 SGHDT, CDR2 YYEEEE. The CDR3 DNA is TGTGCCAGCAGCTTGTTTGGCAATCAGCCCCAGCATTTT. This sequence encodes CASSLFGNQPQHF.

V gene TRBV28 combines with J gene TRBJ1-5, with D maybe TRBD1 (5 bases). CDR3 length: 16 residues. The V gene lost 7 bases and the J gene lost 3 bases, with 19 bases spanning the gap. From germline, CDR1 is MDHEN and CDR2 SYDVKM. The CDR3 nucleotides are TGTGCCAGCAATCCATCTGGGGGGGGATACAATCAGCCCCAGCATTTT. It specifies CASNPSGGGYNQPQHF.

The sample holds one count of this clone. The sample carries other DNA sequences with the same CDR3. This chain links TRBV9 with TRBJ2-1; 9 nucleotides match TRBD2. CDR3 length: 17 residues. The ends lost 8 bases at V and 7 bases at J; junction bases unmatched: 19. CDR1 is SGDLS, CDR2 YYNGEE, per germline. CDR3 residues: CASSRRGGGGAKNEQFF. The DNA for the CDR3 is TGTGCCAGTTCTCGTCGAGGCGGCGGGGGGGCAAAGAATGAGCAGTTCTTC.

J is TRBJ1-2 and V is TRBV7-2; TRBD1 matches at 7 bases. J lost 0 bases, V lost 6 bases, and 7 bases had no gene match. The CDR3 consists of 15 residues. Germline V gene data show CDR1 as SGHTA and CDR2 as FQGNSA. CDR3 bases: TGTGCCAGCAGTCCTAGGGGGCTATCTAACTATGGCTACACCTTC. Its translation: CASSPRGLSNYGYTF.

CDR3 residues: CASSVIRAGLNNEQFF. CDR3 nucleotide sequence: TGTGCCAGCAGTGTCATTCGGGCCGGACTAAACAATGAGCAGTTCTTC. This rearrangement joins TRBV25-1 to TRBJ2-1, with a weak D call TRBD2 (6 bases). V was shortened by 4 bases and J by 5 bases, with 18 bases between the two germline ends. Germline V gene sequence: CDR1 MGHDK, CDR2 SYGVNS. This CDR3 contains 16 residues.

DNA for the CDR3: TGCGCCAGCAGCTTGGCCGGTATCAATGAGCAGTTCTTC. It encodes CASSLAGINEQFF. The genes are TRBV5-1 and TRBJ2-1; D gene uncertain. V dropped 0 bases and J dropped 6 bases, with 7 bases sitting between them. The CDR3 extends over 13 amino acids. The germline CDR1 and CDR2 sequences are SGHRS and YFSETQ.

The chain recombines TRBV28 with TRBJ2-4, with no clear D. Trimming pared 3 bases from V and 5 bases from J, leaving 5 bases between. This CDR3 is built from 12 residues. Germline loops: CDR1 MDHEN, CDR2 SYDVKM. The CDR3 DNA reads as TGTGCCAGCAGTTTTATGGAAAACATTCAGTACTTC. Translating it yields CASSFMENIQYF.

J is TRBJ2-1 and V is TRBV12-5; 8 bases align to TRBD2. The V gene end was trimmed by 2 bases and the J gene end by 12 bases; junction bases not matched to a gene: 6. Per germline, CDR1 LGHNT and CDR2 FRNRAP. The CDR3 length is 13 residues. DNA for the CDR3: TGTGCTAGTGGTTTGTACGGGGGGGCCGGGCAGTTCTTC. Translating it yields CASGLYGGAGQFF.

The chain is built from TRBV5-5 and TRBJ1-2, with D unclear. CDR3 length equals 13 residues. V dropped 2 bases and J dropped 6 bases, with 11 bases sitting between them. In germline, CDR1 is SGHKS, CDR2 YYEKEE (reference sequence). CDR3 region: CASSFGTANGYTF. The CDR3 bases are TGTGCCAGCAGCTTTGGTACAGCTAATGGCTACACCTTC.

The genes are TRBV9 and TRBJ2-7; no clear D. There are 13 residues in the CDR3. Germline CDR1 and CDR2: SGDLS and YYNGEE. The V and J ends lost 0 bases and 8 bases respectively, with 12 bases between them. The CDR3 spells CASSVGHDQKQYF. The CDR3 DNA sequence: TGTGCCAGCAGCGTAGGTCACGACCAGAAGCAGTACTTC. The full variable domain, completed using reference TRBV9 and TRBJ2-7, is DSGVTQTPKHLITATGQRVTLRCSPRSGDLSVYWYQQSLDQGLQFLIQYYNGEERAKGNILERFSAQQFPDLHSELNLSSLELGDSALYFCASSVGHDQKQYFGPGTRLTVT.

This chain links TRBV11-2 with TRBJ2-2; D ambiguous. V was cut by 3 bases and J by 2 bases, with 7 bases left in between. Per germline, CDR1 SGHAT and CDR2 FQNNGV. The CDR3 is made up of 14 amino acids. The CDR3 here is CASSFTENTGELFF. The DNA of the CDR3 is TGTGCCAGCAGCTTTACAGAAAACACCGGGGAGCTGTTTTTT.

The chain recombines TRBV28 with TRBJ2-5; D may correspond to TRBD1 or TRBD2 (6 bases each). From germline, CDR1 is MDHEN and CDR2 SYDVKM. The CDR3 is 15 residues long. The V end was cut by 6 bases, the J end by 4 bases, with 18 bases between. CDR3 sequence reads: CASSTGGQGRETQYF. CDR3 coding DNA: TGTGCCAGCAGCACCGGGGGCCAGGGCAGAGAGACCCAGTACTTC.

As concerns this clone: Other DNA sequences in the sample encode the same CDR3. The genes are TRBV7-2 and TRBJ2-5; the match to TRBD2 covers 8 bases. Germline V gene sequence: CDR1 SGHTA, CDR2 FQGNSA. This CDR3 spans 14 amino acids. The V segment lost 2 bases and the J segment 2 bases; nucleotides outside the gene matches: 1. CDR3 DNA sequence: TGTGCCAGCAGCTTAAGCGGGGGTCAAGAGACCCAGTACTTC. It encodes CASSLSGGQETQYF. The variable domain in full, with the rest retrieved from reference TRBV7-2 and TRBJ2-5, is GAGVSQSPSNKVTEKGKDVELRCDPISGHTALYWYRQSLGQGLEFLIYFQGNSAPDKSGLPSDRFSAERTGGSVSTLTIQRTQQEDSAVYLCASSLSGGQETQYFGPGTRLLVL.

The chain carries TRBV9 and TRBJ2-2; no reliable D call. With 3 bases removed from V and 0 bases from J, the gap between germline ends came to 15 bases. Germline CDR1 is SGDLS and CDR2 is YYNGEE. This CDR3 comprises 17 residues. The CDR3, as DNA: TGTGCCAGCAGCGGGCCGTCTGACGTAACGAACACCGGGGAGCTGTTTTTT. It translates to CASSGPSDVTNTGELFF.

The rearrangement links TRBV28 to TRBJ1-1; D possibly corresponds to TRBD1 (6 bases). From germline, CDR1 is MDHEN and CDR2 SYDVKM. The germline V and J ends were trimmed by 3 bases and 5 bases, with 13 bases remaining between them. CDR3 length: 14 residues. CDR3 region: CASSFWGQGTEAFF. DNA for the CDR3: TGTGCCAGCAGTTTCTGGGGGCAGGGTACTGAAGCTTTCTTT. The complete variable domain, with remaining parts taken from reference TRBV28 and TRBJ1-1, reads DVKVTQSSRYLVKRTGEKVFLECVQDMDHENMFWYRQDPGLGLRLIYFSYDVKMKEKGDIPEGYSVSREKKERFSLILESASTNQTSMYLCASSFWGQGTEAFFGQGTRLTVV.

V is TRBV10-3 and J is TRBJ1-5; 9 nucleotides match TRBD1. V shed 3 bases, J shed 1 base, and the junction held 1 base outside the gene matches. Germline V gene lookup returns CDR1 ENHRY and CDR2 SYGVKD. The CDR3 is made up of 15 amino acids. The chain's CDR3 is CAISDGTGSNQPQHF. CDR3 DNA sequence: TGTGCCATCAGTGATGGGACAGGGAGCAATCAGCCCCAGCATTTT.

This rearrangement joins TRBV4-2 to TRBJ2-3; 7 bases align to TRBD2. The V segment lost 0 bases and the J segment 7 bases; nucleotides outside the gene matches: 4. Germline CDR1 reads LGHNA; CDR2 reads YNFKEQ. This CDR3 comprises 14 residues. The CDR3 region has the DNA TGTGCCAGCAGCCAAGAGCCTAGCGGAAATACGCAGTATTTT. Encoded protein: CASSQEPSGNTQYF.

The chain joins TRBV7-2 to TRBJ1-5; D remains unclear. The CDR3 length is 13 residues. Germline V gene lookup returns CDR1 SGHTA and CDR2 FQGNSA. V lost 5 bases to trimming and J lost 4 bases, with 9 bases between them. The DNA for the CDR3 is TGTGCCAGCAGCCCAGACTGGAATCAGCCCCAGCATTTT. It specifies CASSPDWNQPQHF.

This clone showed up just a few times. V and J are TRBV15 and TRBJ1-6; D is ambiguous. From germline, CDR1 is LNHNV and CDR2 YYDKDF (reference sequence). The CDR3 sequence is 15 residues long. Trimming cost V 0 bases and J 2 bases, with 5 bases left between them. This CDR3 reads CATSREEPYNSPLHF. The CDR3 DNA reads as TGTGCCACCAGCAGAGAAGAGCCCTATAATTCACCCCTCCACTTT. The full variable domain, rest sourced from reference TRBV15 and TRBJ1-6, is DAMVIQNPRYQVTQFGKPVTLSCSQTLNHNVMYWYQQKSSQAPKLLFHYYDKDFNNEADTPDNFQSRRPNTSFCFLDIRSPGLGDTAMYLCATSREEPYNSPLHFGNGTRLTVT.

The rearrangement joins TRBV19 to TRBJ2-1; unclear D gene. The germline CDR1 and CDR2 sequences are LNHDA and SQIVND (reference sequence). Between the trimmed V and J ends, which lost 7 bases and 5 bases, there was a span of 15 bases. The CDR3 is 14 amino acids. The CDR3 DNA reads TGTGCCAGTAACCCCGGCTCAACCCACAATGAGCAGTTCTTC. It is translated as CASNPGSTHNEQFF. The full variable domain, completed using reference TRBV19 and TRBJ2-1, is DGGITQSPKYLFRKEGQNVTLSCEQNLNHDAMYWYRQDPGQGLRLIYYSQIVNDFQKGDIAEGYSVSREKKESFPLTVTSAQKNPTAFYLCASNPGSTHNEQFFGPGTRLTVL.

V usage is TRBV10-3 and J usage is TRBJ2-7; D remains unclear. The CDR3 loop spans 14 amino acids. The V end was cut by 3 bases, the J end by 0 bases, with 9 bases between. Looked up from germline, CDR1 is ENHRY and CDR2 is SYGVKD. The DNA for the CDR3 is TGTGCCATCAGTGAATCGGCGGACTCCTACGAGCAGTACTTC. Amino acid sequence: CAISESADSYEQYF.

This clone has a handful of counts. The rearrangement joins TRBV28 to TRBJ1-3, with a tentative D call TRBD1 (5 bases). The CDR3 totals 17 residues. Germline V lookup: CDR1 MDHEN, CDR2 SYDVKM. Trimming shortened V by 4 bases and J by 0 bases, and 16 bases separated the two germline ends. CDR3: CASSSSPGTDSGNTIYF. The DNA of the CDR3 is TGTGCCAGCAGTTCCTCTCCAGGGACGGACTCTGGAAACACCATATATTTT.

The chain employs TRBV27 and TRBJ1-2, with D perhaps matching TRBD1 (5 bases). The CDR3 has 14 amino acids. Germline CDR1 reads MNHEY; CDR2 reads SMNVEV (reference sequence). V lost 5 bases, J lost 4 bases, and 14 bases lay in between. The CDR3 nucleotides read TGTGCCAGCAGTCCCTCGGGACGGATCTATGGCTACACCTTC. It is translated as CASSPSGRIYGYTF.

The V gene is TRBV30, the J gene TRBJ2-5; D perhaps matches TRBD1 (5 bases). Per germline, CDR1 GTSNPN and CDR2 SVGIG (reference sequence). This CDR3 has 15 amino acids. V was pared by 1 base and J by 3 bases, with 15 bases between. CDR3 protein: CAWSGKQDTEETQYF. CDR3 DNA sequence: TGTGCCTGGAGTGGGAAACAGGATACAGAAGAGACCCAGTACTTC.

CDR3 loop: CASSTGTGVYGYTF. The CDR3 bases are TGTGCCAGCAGTACTGGGACAGGGGTCTATGGCTACACCTTC. The chain uses TRBV6-6 and TRBJ1-2, with 10 bases fitting TRBD1. Unmatched junction bases numbered 4, after V lost 5 bases and J lost 4 bases. CDR1 and CDR2 from the germline V gene are MNHNY and SVGAGI (reference sequence). The CDR3 is 14 residues long.

V is TRBV19 and J is TRBJ2-7; tentative D call: TRBD1 (5 bases). This CDR3 comprises 14 residues. The germline V gene encodes CDR1 LNHDA and CDR2 SQIVND (reference sequence). The V gene lost 7 bases and the J gene lost 0 bases, with 13 bases spanning the gap. This chain's CDR3 is CASTVAGHSYEQYF. The CDR3 DNA follows: TGTGCCAGTACGGTCGCAGGGCACTCCTACGAGCAGTACTTC.

This chain connects TRBV9 to TRBJ2-5; a possible D gene is TRBD1 (5 bases). CDR3 length: 15 amino acids. The V gene's germline CDR1 is SGDLS and CDR2 YYNGEE. V gave up 3 bases and J gave up 4 bases, with 16 bases separating them. CDR3 nucleotides: TGTGCCAGCAGCGGGCCAGGGAATGTGGGAGAGACCCAGTACTTC. Its translation is CASSGPGNVGETQYF.

On this clone: The junction does not match germline at one end; this may be a read error. This rearrangement joins TRBV10-3 to TRBJ2-5; D perhaps matches TRBD1 (6 bases). Germline CDR1 ENHRY, CDR2 SYGVKD. The CDR3 totals 15 residues. This chain's CDR3 is CAISESDRRQGTQYF. As DNA, the CDR3 is TGTGCCATCAGTGAGTCCGACAGGAGACAAGGGACCCAGTACTTC.

This chain joins TRBV7-6 and TRBJ2-2; possible D gene TRBD1, 6 bases. The V gene lost 5 bases and the J gene lost 6 bases, with 10 bases spanning the gap. Germline lookup yields CDR1 SGHVS and CDR2 FNYEAQ. The CDR3 consists of 13 residues. CDR3 DNA sequence: TGTGCCAGCAGCGAACAGGGATCCGGGGAGCTGTTTTTT. It yields the protein CASSEQGSGELFF.

The chain links TRBV4-3 to TRBJ1-6; D remains unclear. Germline CDR1 is LGHNA and CDR2 is YSLEER. V lost 0 bases and J lost 4, with 10 bases in between. The CDR3 is made up of 16 amino acids. The CDR3: CASSQEWRQYNSPLHF. In nucleotides, the CDR3 is TGCGCCAGCAGCCAAGAATGGCGGCAGTATAATTCACCCCTCCACTTT.

This clone was seen a single time. The CDR3 DNA is TGTGCCATCAGTTCCGGAAAGGGCACTGAAGCTTTCTTT. This encodes CAISSGKGTEAFF. This chain joins TRBV10-3 and TRBJ1-1; D is undetermined. Germline assignment: CDR1 ENHRY and CDR2 SYGVKD. The germline V and J ends were trimmed by 5 bases and 4 bases, with 11 bases remaining between them. The CDR3 is 13 residues long.